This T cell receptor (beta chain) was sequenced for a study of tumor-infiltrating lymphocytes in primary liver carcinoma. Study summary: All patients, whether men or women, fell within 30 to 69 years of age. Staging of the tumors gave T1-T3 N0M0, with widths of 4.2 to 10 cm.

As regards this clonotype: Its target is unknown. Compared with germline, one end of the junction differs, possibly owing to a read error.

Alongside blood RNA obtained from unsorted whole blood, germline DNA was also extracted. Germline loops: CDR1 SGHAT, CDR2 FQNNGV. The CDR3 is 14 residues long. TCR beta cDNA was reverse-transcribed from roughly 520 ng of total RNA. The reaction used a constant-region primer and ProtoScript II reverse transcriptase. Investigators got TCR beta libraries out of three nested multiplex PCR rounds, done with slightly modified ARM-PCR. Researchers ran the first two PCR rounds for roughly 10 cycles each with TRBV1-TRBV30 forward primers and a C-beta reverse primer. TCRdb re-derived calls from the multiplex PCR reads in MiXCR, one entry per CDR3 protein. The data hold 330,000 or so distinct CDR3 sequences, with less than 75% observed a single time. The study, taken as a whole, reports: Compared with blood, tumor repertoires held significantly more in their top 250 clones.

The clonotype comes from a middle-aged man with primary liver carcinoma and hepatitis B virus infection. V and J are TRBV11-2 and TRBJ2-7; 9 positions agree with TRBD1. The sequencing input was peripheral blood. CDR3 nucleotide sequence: TGTGCCAGTAGCTTAGACAGGGGGACCTACGTGCAGTACTTC. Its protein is CASSLDRGTYVQYF.